This T cell receptor beta chain was observed in a study of human thymus T cells. Here immunoSEQ multiplex PCR was the method, and the copy in TCRdb shows in-frame clones only, minus some. The data hold some 72,000 clones, with 90% to 97% observed a single time. Corrective heart surgery yielded resections, and these provided the thymus tissue. Per germline, CDR1 SGHAT and CDR2 FQNNGV. V lost 3 bases and J 4 bases, leaving 16 bases between the germline ends. The CDR3 has 15 amino acids. The sequenced sample was thymus tissue. The gene calls are TRBV11-2 and TRBJ2-7, with a possible D match to TRBD1 (5 bases). This clonotype was sampled from a boy in the first two years of life with a congenital heart defect but otherwise immunologically healthy. CDR3 in amino acids: CASSFQDSVRYEQYF. The CDR3 DNA reads TGTGCCAGCAGCTTTCAAGACAGTGTTAGGTACGAGCAGTACTTC.